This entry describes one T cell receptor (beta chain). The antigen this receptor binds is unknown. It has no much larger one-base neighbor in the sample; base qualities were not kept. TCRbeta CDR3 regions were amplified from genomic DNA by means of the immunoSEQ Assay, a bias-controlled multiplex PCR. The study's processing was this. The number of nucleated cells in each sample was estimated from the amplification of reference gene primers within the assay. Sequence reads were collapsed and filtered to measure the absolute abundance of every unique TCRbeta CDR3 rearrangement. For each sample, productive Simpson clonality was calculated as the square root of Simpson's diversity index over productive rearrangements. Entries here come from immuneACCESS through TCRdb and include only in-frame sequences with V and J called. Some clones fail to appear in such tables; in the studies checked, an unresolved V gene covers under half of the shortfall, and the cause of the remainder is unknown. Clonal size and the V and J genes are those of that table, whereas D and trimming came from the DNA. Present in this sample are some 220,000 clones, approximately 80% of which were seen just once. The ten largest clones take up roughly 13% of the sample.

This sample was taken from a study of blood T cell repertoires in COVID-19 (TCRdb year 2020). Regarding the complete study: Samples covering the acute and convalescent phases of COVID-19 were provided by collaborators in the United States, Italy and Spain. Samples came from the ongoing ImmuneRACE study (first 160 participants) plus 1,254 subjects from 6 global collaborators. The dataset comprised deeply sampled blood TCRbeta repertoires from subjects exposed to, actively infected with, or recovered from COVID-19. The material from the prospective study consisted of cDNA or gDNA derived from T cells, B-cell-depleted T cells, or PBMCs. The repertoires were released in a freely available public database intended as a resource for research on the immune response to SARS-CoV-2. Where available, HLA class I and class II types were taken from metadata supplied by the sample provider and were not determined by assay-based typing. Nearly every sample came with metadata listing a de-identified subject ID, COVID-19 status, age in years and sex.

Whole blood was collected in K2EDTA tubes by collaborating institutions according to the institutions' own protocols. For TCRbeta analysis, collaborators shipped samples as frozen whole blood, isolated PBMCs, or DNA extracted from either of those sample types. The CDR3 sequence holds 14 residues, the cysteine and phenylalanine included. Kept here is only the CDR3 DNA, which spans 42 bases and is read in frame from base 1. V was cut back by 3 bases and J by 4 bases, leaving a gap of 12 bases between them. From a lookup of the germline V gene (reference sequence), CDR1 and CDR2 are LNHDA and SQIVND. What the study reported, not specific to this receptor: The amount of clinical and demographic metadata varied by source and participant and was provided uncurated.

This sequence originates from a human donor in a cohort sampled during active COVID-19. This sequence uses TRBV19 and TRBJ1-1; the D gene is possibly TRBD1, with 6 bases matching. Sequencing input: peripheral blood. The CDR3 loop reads CASSIEGVGTEAFF. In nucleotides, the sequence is TGTGCCAGTAGTATCGAGGGGGTGGGCACTGAAGCTTTCTTT.